The clone carrying this T cell receptor beta chain appeared once. Its matching antigen is unknown. Study-wide results and caveats: The larger-cohort validation was restricted to a single TCR beta V-J rearrangement rather than whole repertoires.

Per germline, CDR1 MNHEY and CDR2 SMNVEV (reference sequence). The CDR3 has 17 residues. V was pared by 6 bases and J by 6 bases, with 10 bases of the junction left unmatched. After constant-region reverse-primer amplification, full-length variable regions underwent semi-nested PCR with Nested Universal Primer A. MiXCR was run by TCRdb on the 5' RACE reads, yielding one entry per CDR3 protein. Of approximately 53,000 distinct CDR3 sequences in the sample, roughly 30% were seen once. This clonotype was sampled from a female donor with breast cancer. Sequenced: tumor-infiltrating memory CD4+ T cells sorted from the breast tumor. Subset reported: memory CD4+ T cells, CD4+CD45RO+CD25-. This chain links TRBV27 with TRBJ2-2; 13 bases match TRBD2. This chain's CDR3 is CASRRPTSGRGSGELFF. In DNA form, the CDR3 reads TGTGCCAGCAGACGACCTACTAGCGGGAGGGGATCCGGGGAGCTGTTTTTT.